This T cell receptor (beta chain) emerged from a study of regulatory T cells in long-lasting Graves disease listed by TCRdb under 2021. In the study overall: Antithyroid drugs had been taken for less than 3 months by newly diagnosed Graves' disease patients. This study used TCR sequencing and RNA sequencing of peripheral blood to compare persistent Graves' disease patients against newly diagnosed Graves' disease patients. The study was conducted in China and was registered as a clinical trial. A total of around 35 samples were covered by TCR sequencing, comprising approximately 13 persistent and about 20 newly diagnosed Graves' disease patients. Study-level results and caveats: Persistent disease showed preferential use of TRBV28, TRBJ1-2 and TRBJ2-5, whereas newly diagnosed disease favored TRBV20-1 and TRBJ2-1. Sequencing and analysis were limited to the TCR beta chain. The small sample size was acknowledged by the authors as a limitation that may reduce accuracy. Persistent patients shared more public clonotypes among themselves (around 2,500) than newly diagnosed patients did (nearly 1,000). Because the primary lesion, thyroid tissue, could not be accessed, the study looked at peripheral blood alone. Compared with newly diagnosed patients, patients with persistent Graves' disease had lower TCR Shannon entropy and fewer highly expanded clones, which suggests clonal expansion.

Libraries were constructed by multiplex PCR. The instrument given in TCRdb is Illumina HiSeq 4000. To build TCR beta libraries, CDR3 regions were amplified by Arm-PCR using iRepertoire HTBI primers. PCR products were gel purified before sequencing. Regarding the original processing steps: A total of fewer than 65 TRBV and some 15 TRBJ segments were identified across samples and were used for gene usage analysis of CDR3 amino acid clonotypes. COPE and FqMerger were used to merge the filtered high-quality paired reads into contigs. BLAST was used to align contigs to IMGT TRBV, TRBD and TRBJ reference genes, with CDR3 defined following IMGT. Clonotypes above 0.1% frequency were classified as highly expanded clones. Shannon entropy served as the measure of repertoire diversity, while the Gini coefficient captured V-J evenness. Clonotypes shared by more than one individual were considered public. Using fastp at Q25 and MiXCR, TCRdb reprocessed the public reads and kept productive beta chains. Each CDR3 protein gets just one entry, which takes the most common genes and DNA from the rows behind it. What appears here as the V and J calls and clone size reflects TCRdb's work, not the paper's. This sample has under 800,000 distinct CDR3 sequences in its table, and approximately 15% of those were observed once. Clones ranked in the top ten supply about 18% of the sample.

The time point label here, explained by the study, means: newly diagnosed GD, antithyroid drugs for less than 3 months. For both TCR sequencing and RNA sequencing, RNA was extracted from PBMCs in TRIzol. Graves' disease was diagnosed according to American Thyroid Association guidelines. Patients for the study were recruited at an endocrinology department in Xi'an, China. From each patient, about 8.9 milliliters of peripheral blood was collected into an EDTA anticoagulant tube. PBMCs were isolated by Ficoll Paque Plus density gradient separation without further T cell sorting. An Agilent 2100 Bioanalyzer and agarose gel were used to check RNA quality, and a NanoDrop 2000 was used to measure RNA concentration. Ten or more counts support this clonotype. Its antigen specificity is not known. The sample holds no much larger clone one base away, and base qualities are not on file. CDR1 LGHDT and CDR2 YNNKEL were looked up in the germline V gene (reference sequence). The CDR3 holds 12 amino acids from the cysteine to the phenylalanine. The CDR3 DNA has 36 bases and is translated from base 1. V and J lose 6 bases and 4 bases, and a span of 9 bases separates them.

The same data also contributed to another study, on T cells in Graves' hyperthyroidism and ophthalmopathy. Drawing on the second study: A patient counted as having stable Graves' hyperthyroidism if no progression to ophthalmopathy occurred over 18 months of follow-up. The hyperthyroidism patients were between 18 and 65 years old and newly diagnosed, with a disease duration of less than 2 months. Any patient with an uncontrolled infection, another autoimmune disease, pregnancy or lactation was excluded. Diagnoses were established on the basis of clinical symptoms, serum thyroxine and TRAb, thyroid ultrasound, and orbital computed tomography. For the first round of RT-PCR on the TCR CDR3, the HTBI primer set was used together with the Qiagen OneStep RT-PCR kit. Blood samples also contained most of the expanded thyroid clonotypes (frequency above 0.001), which suggests that blood repertoires may reflect thyroid immune responses. Ophthalmopathy was separated from stable hyperthyroidism by a 13 V-J signature model, with about 88% sensitivity and around 81% specificity obtained in cross-validation and 80%/75% obtained in testing. In validation, the model predicted progression to ophthalmopathy a median of 6.5 months before onset, with 70% to 71% sensitivity and about 72% specificity. To identify TCR V-J signatures that set the groups apart, the researchers used a discovery cohort of about a hundred patients, made up of 40 to 45 with Graves' ophthalmopathy and around 58 with stable Graves' hyperthyroidism. Prospective prediction of ophthalmopathy was tested in an independent validation cohort of some 20 hyperthyroidism patients and roughly 16 patients who later progressed to ophthalmopathy. The approximately 95 discovery patients were divided at random into training and test sets in a 7:3 ratio. In about 6 Graves' hyperthyroidism patients, the study also compared T-cell repertoires from thyroid tissue with T-cell repertoires from blood. Once sampling was done, hyperthyroidism patients were given methimazole at a starting dose of 30 mg daily, whereas ophthalmopathy patients were given high-dose intravenous methylprednisolone. Libraries were constructed in a second round of multiplex PCR, after which size selection and purification were carried out. Sequencing of the libraries was done on an Illumina HiSeq2000 using paired-end 100 bp reads. Raw data were processed with SOAPnuke, discarding reads with adapters, uncalled bases, mean Phred below 15, or no exact constant-primer or identifier match. COPE v1.2.5 was used to merge the high-quality paired reads, and each unique nucleotide sequence was defined as a clonotype. Clonotypes were aligned to IMGT TRBV, TRBD and TRBJ reference segments using MiTCR v1.1. Analysis was restricted to V-J combinations with a frequency above 0.0001, which covered 99.2% of repertoires. A TCS score was defined as the ratio between F50 (clonal expansion) and ExV (chaos), using BLOSUM62-based TCRdist between CDR3 peptides within each V-J. Welch's t-statistics and random forest reduced just over 500 V-J features to 13, which were used in a naive Bayes classifier (R e1071). No statistical method was used to fix the sample size in advance, and group allocation was not hidden from the investigators. TCR Vbeta CDR3 sequencing of 130 to 150 peripheral blood samples (approximately 44 ophthalmopathy, 75 to 85 hyperthyroidism and roughly 17 progressor patients) is reported in the paper.

This material consisted of peripheral blood mononuclear cells (PBMCs), taken at new diagnosis, from a patient treated with antithyroid drugs. The rearranged segments are TRBV3-1 and TRBJ2-5, with no D gene named confidently. The receptor's source is a woman aged 25 to 39 with Graves disease. Donor details come from another sample of the same person, matched by shared clones. The CDR3 has the sequence CASRLGGETQYF. In nucleotide form, the sequence is TGTGCCAGCAGACTGGGCGGAGAGACCCAGTACTTC.